These T cell receptor beta chains were read from a single sample in a study of regulatory T cells in long-lasting Graves disease. TCRdb re-analysed the multiplex PCR reads in MiXCR, keeping a single row per CDR3 protein. There are 300,000 to 400,000 distinct CDR3 sequences in the sample; around 20% occur only once, and 29% lies in the top ten. This sample comprised peripheral blood mononuclear cells (PBMCs), obtained when the disease was refractory, from a patient treated with antithyroid drugs. These TCRs come from a female donor with Graves disease. Both conserved end residues are part of each CDR3. D genes are given only for firm matches. A row's size may be missing; if present it is once, few, many or a size class.

size | length | D | J | V | CDR3 | DNA
. | 13 | . | TRBJ2-2 | TRBV6-1 | CASRTGRWGELFF | TGTGCCAGCAGAACAGGGCGATGGGGGGAGCTGTTTTTT
. | 15 | . | TRBJ1-1 | TRBV18 | CASSPAGRVNTEAFF | TGTGCCAGCTCACCGGCAGGGCGGGTAAACACTGAAGCTTTCTTT
few | 14 | TRBD1 | TRBJ2-7 | TRBV9 | CASSVTGGIDEQYF | TGTGCCAGCAGCGTAACAGGGGGCATCGACGAGCAGTACTTC
few | 14 | . | TRBJ1-3 | TRBV5-1 | CASSRQSGENTIYF | TGCGCCAGCAGCCGCCAGTCAGGGGAAAACACCATATATTTT
many | 15 | . | TRBJ2-4 | TRBV28 | CASRGWRLAKNIQYF | TGTGCCAGCAGGGGATGGCGACTAGCCAAAAACATTCAGTACTTC
few | 14 | . | TRBJ2-1 | TRBV7-3 | CASSSGTGNNEQFF | TGTGCCAGCAGCTCAGGGACGGGCAACAATGAGCAGTTCTTC
. | 15 | . | TRBJ1-2 | TRBV6-2/TRBV6-3 | CASSYSASGSYGYTF | TGTGCCAGCAGTTATTCGGCATCCGGCTCCTATGGCTACACCTTC
many | 12 | . | TRBJ2-7 | TRBV28 | CASSLPPAEQYF | TGTGCCAGCAGTTTACCCCCGGCGGAGCAGTACTTC
. | 15 | TRBD1 | TRBJ1-5 | TRBV19 | CASTAGRDRVQPQHF | TGTGCCAGTACCGCCGGCCGGGACAGGGTTCAGCCCCAGCATTTT
many | 12 | . | TRBJ1-2 | TRBV6-2/TRBV6-3 | CASSSYNYGYTF | TGTGCCAGCAGTTCCTATAACTATGGCTACACCTTC
many | 16 | . | TRBJ1-5 | TRBV4-1 | CASSQTDRSSNQPQHF | TGCGCCAGCAGCCAGACGGACCGGAGCAGCAATCAGCCCCAGCATTTT
many | 17 | . | TRBJ1-3 | TRBV2 | CASLRNGGTRSGNTIYF | TGTGCCAGCCTGAGGAACGGGGGAACCCGCTCTGGAAACACCATATATTTT
. | 12 | . | TRBJ1-6 | TRBV11-2 | CASSSSNSPLHF | TGTGCCAGCAGCTCGTCAAATTCACCCCTCCACTTT
few | 14 | . | TRBJ2-7 | TRBV7-2 | CASSLGLAKYEQYF | TGTGCCAGCAGCTTAGGTCTAGCGAAGTACGAGCAGTACTTC
few | 17 | TRBD1 | TRBJ1-5 | TRBV19 | CASRNTGTAISNQPQHF | TGTGCCAGTAGAAATACCGGGACAGCGATTAGCAATCAGCCCCAGCATTTT
few | 16 | TRBD1 | TRBJ1-2 | TRBV6-1 | CASRVESRGPGYGYTF | TGTGCCAGCCGGGTGGAAAGCAGGGGGCCGGGCTATGGCTACACCTTC
few | 10 | . | TRBJ1-4 | TRBV20-1 | CSASREKLFF | TGCAGTGCTAGCAGGGAAAAACTGTTTTTT
few | 12 | . | TRBJ1-5 | TRBV28 | CASSAGIQPQHF | TGTGCCAGCAGTGCCGGGATTCAGCCCCAGCATTTT
. | 14 | TRBD1 | TRBJ1-2 | TRBV5-1 | CASSQGQEGYGYTF | TGCGCCAGCAGCCAGGGACAGGAAGGCTATGGCTACACCTTC
many | 13 | TRBD1 | TRBJ2-2 | TRBV10-3 | CAIRDRGIGELFF | TGTGCCATCAGGGACAGGGGCATCGGGGAGCTGTTTTTT
many | 12 | . | TRBJ1-5 | TRBV18 | CASSPGGQPQHF | TGTGCCAGCAGCCCGGGGGGCCAGCCCCAGCATTTT
many | 16 | . | TRBJ2-5 | TRBV7-2 | CASSLAHPGMRETQYF | TGTGCCAGCAGCTTAGCACATCCAGGGATGCGAGAGACCCAGTACTTC
few | 11 | . | TRBJ1-5 | TRBV10-2 | CASSEGGALHF | TGCGCCAGCAGTGAGGGGGGGGCCCTGCATTTT
many | 13 | TRBD2 | TRBJ2-7 | TRBV20-1 | CSASLTSGNEQYF | TGCAGTGCTAGTCTGACTAGCGGGAACGAGCAGTACTTC
many | 15 | TRBD1 | TRBJ2-5 | TRBV29-1 | CSANPRTGVQETQYF | TGCAGCGCAAACCCGCGGACAGGGGTACAAGAGACCCAGTACTTC
. | 15 | . | TRBJ2-4 | TRBV12-3/TRBV12-4 | CASSEAGLDKNIQYF | TGTGCCAGCAGTGAGGCAGGGCTCGACAAAAACATTCAGTACTTC
. | 15 | . | TRBJ1-5 | TRBV28 | CASSLRIYSNQPQHF | TGTGCCAGCAGTTTGAGGATTTATAGCAATCAGCCCCAGCATTTT
many | 13 | TRBD1 | TRBJ2-5 | TRBV6-1 | CASTTDRAGTQYF | TGTGCCAGCACTACGGACAGGGCAGGAACCCAGTACTTC
. | 15 | . | TRBJ1-6 | TRBV4-1 | CASSQDPGSNSPLHF | TGCGCCAGCAGCCAAGACCCAGGTAGTAATTCACCCCTCCACTTT
. | 13 | . | TRBJ2-2 | TRBV28 | CASSLVQTGELFF | TGTGCCAGCAGTTTAGTCCAGACCGGGGAGCTGTTTTTT
many | 20 | . | TRBJ1-5 | TRBV2 | CASSEDFSGVHLIGNQPQHF | TGTGCCAGCAGTGAGGATTTCTCAGGGGTTCATCTGATTGGCAATCAGCCCCAGCATTTT
few | 17 | . | TRBJ1-5 | TRBV28 | CASSRSRPSTGNQPQHF | TGTGCCAGCTCGAGGTCAAGACCGTCAACGGGCAATCAGCCCCAGCATTTT
many | 14 | TRBD1 | TRBJ2-7 | TRBV28 | CASKQGAPAYEQYF | TGTGCCAGCAAACAGGGGGCACCAGCCTACGAGCAGTACTTC
many | 14 | . | TRBJ1-2 | TRBV11-2 | CASSLVQGNYGYTF | TGTGCCAGCAGCTTAGTACAGGGAAACTATGGCTACACCTTC